The clone carrying this T cell receptor beta chain showed up many times. Its antigen remains unknown. This sample is part of a study of a mutant IDH1 vaccine in newly diagnosed glioma. Looking at the study overall: Earlier therapy was either radiotherapy, temozolomide, or both, and most got both. Whole-study results and caveats: Alterations occurring in top peripheral T cell clonotypes seemed unrelated to pseudoprogression. The study observed vaccine-induced immune responses in 90% to 95% of patients.

This table comes from immunoSEQ multiplex PCR, and its TCRdb copy is limited to in-frame clones, with some not included. The repertoire holds 85,000 to 100,000 clones, with around 80% as singletons. Noted time point: baseline, week 1 (first vaccination visit). Treatment reported: pre-vaccination baseline after standard-of-care therapy. Astrocytomas that were new, WHO grade 3 or 4, IDH1-mutant and ATRX-lost were present in the donors. Per germline, CDR1 MNHNS and CDR2 SASEGT. The CDR3 covers 12 residues. V lost 3 bases to trimming and J lost 10 bases, with 12 bases between them. The sequence was obtained from a man aged 35 to 55 with glioma. The source was PBMCs, collected from a glioma patient treated with radiotherapy, temozolomide or both. The V and J genes are TRBV6-1 and TRBJ1-1, with unresolved D. CDR3 residues: CASSDNGRGAFF. Written as DNA, the CDR3 is TGTGCCAGCAGTGACAACGGCCGGGGAGCTTTCTTT.